This TCR beta chain was documented in a study of cytomegalovirus exposure and HLA in healthy donors. The study, taken as a whole, reports: Clonal expansion, a later analysis showed, was greater in HLA-associated TCR beta chains than in equally common others. Most observed TCR sequences were rare, whereas some public TCRs were detected in many donors.

Both 60 Vbeta primers and 13 Jbeta primers went into the PCR. Generated by immunoSEQ multiplex PCR, the TCRdb table keeps only in-frame clones and is missing some. The data contain roughly 100,000 clones, more than 75% of them singletons. This CDR3 spans 17 amino acids. Trimming cost V 1 base and J 0 bases; bases outside gene matches: 3. Germline values: CDR1 KGHSH, CDR2 LQKENI. As concerns this clone: Its antigen is as yet unknown.

This sequence originates from a young man in good health and CMV-seropositive. Sequenced: PBMCs. The J gene is TRBJ2-6, the V gene TRBV18; 7 nucleotides match TRBD1. The CDR3 is CASSPRTGDSGANVLTF. The CDR3 DNA follows: TGTGCCAGCTCACCACGGACAGGCGACTCTGGGGCCAACGTCCTGACTTTC.